This paragraph covers one TCR beta chain sequence. Per the original data handling: Nucleated cell counts were estimated from reference gene primer amplification. Data came from immunoSEQ multiplex PCR; TCRdb stores just in-frame clones and leaves some out. The V and J calls and clone size come from that table; D and trimming were worked out from the DNA. The table lists tens of thousands of clones, around 83% of them singletons. The data were obtained in a study of blood T cell repertoires in COVID-19. Study summary: Sites across the United States, Italy and Spain contributed samples from acute and convalescent COVID-19. Sample material is recorded as cDNA or gDNA derived from T cells, B-cell-depleted T cells, or PBMCs.

Input material: peripheral blood. The clonotype was recovered from a human donor in a cohort sampled during active COVID-19.

The CDR3 nucleotides are TGTGCCAGCAGCTTAGATCAGGGGCTAGCAGTGGAGACCCAGTACTTC. Its translation is CASSLDQGLAVETQYF. The chain is built from TRBV11-2 and TRBJ2-5, with D perhaps TRBD1 (6 bases). From germline, CDR1 is SGHAT and CDR2 FQNNGV. Deletions cut 0 bases from V and 5 bases from J, with 16 bases between. The CDR3 length is 16 residues.